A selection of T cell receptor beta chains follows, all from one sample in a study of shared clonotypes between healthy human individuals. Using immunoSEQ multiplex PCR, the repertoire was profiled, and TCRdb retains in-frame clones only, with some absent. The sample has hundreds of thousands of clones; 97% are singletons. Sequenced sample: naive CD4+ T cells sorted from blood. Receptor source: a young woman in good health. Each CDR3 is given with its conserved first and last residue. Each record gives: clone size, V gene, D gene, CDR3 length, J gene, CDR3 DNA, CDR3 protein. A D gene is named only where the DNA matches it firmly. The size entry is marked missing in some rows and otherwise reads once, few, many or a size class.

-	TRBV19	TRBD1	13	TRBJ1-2	TGTGCCAGTAACCTCCAGGGGGCTTGGGGCTACACCTTC	CASNLQGAWGYTF
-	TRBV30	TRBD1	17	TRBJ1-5	TGTGCCTGGAGTCTAGGGACCGGGACAGGCTACAATCAGCCCCAGCATTTT	CAWSLGTGTGYNQPQHF
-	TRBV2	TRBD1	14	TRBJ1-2	TGTGCCAGCAGGGGGGACAGAACTAACTATGGCTACACCTTC	CASRGDRTNYGYTF
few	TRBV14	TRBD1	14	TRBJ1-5	TGTGCCAGCAGCTCGACAGGGGGCAATCAGCCCCAGCATTTT	CASSSTGGNQPQHF
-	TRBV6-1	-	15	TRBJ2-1	TGTGCCAGCAAGGGGGGGCCTCAAAGTCACAATGAGCAGTTCTTC	CASKGGPQSHNEQFF
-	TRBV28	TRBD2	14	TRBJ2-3	TGTGCCAGTATAGCGGGAGGTTGGAAAGATACGCAGTATTTT	CASIAGGWKDTQYF
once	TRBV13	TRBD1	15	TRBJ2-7	TGTGCCAGCAGCATTAGGGACAGGGTACCGGGCGAGCAGTACTTC	CASSIRDRVPGEQYF
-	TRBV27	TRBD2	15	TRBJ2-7	TGTGCCAGCAGTTCCTCGGGACTAATATTTCTCGAGCAGTACTTC	CASSSSGLIFLEQYF
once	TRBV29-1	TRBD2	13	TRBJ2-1	TGCAGCGTTGGCGGGAGCTCCTACAATGAGCAGTTCTTC	CSVGGSSYNEQFF
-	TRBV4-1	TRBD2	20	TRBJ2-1	TGCGCCAGCAGCCAAGACCATCCTTGGAGTAGCGGGGGTTCCTACAATGAGCAGTTCTTC	CASSQDHPWSSGGSYNEQFF
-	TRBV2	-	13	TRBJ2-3	TGTGCCAGCAGTGGGTTAAGCACAGATACGCAGTATTTT	CASSGLSTDTQYF
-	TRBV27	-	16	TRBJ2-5	TGTGCCAGCAGTTTCTCTTTTCGGGCAGGGCAAGAGACCCAGTACTTC	CASSFSFRAGQETQYF
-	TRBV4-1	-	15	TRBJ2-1	TGCGCCAGCAGCCAGCCCGTGTCCTTCGCCAATGAGCAGTTCTTC	CASSQPVSFANEQFF
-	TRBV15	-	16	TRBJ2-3	TGTGCCACCAGCAGAGATCAGGGCGGGAGCACAGATACGCAGTATTTT	CATSRDQGGSTDTQYF
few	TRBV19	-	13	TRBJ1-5	TGTGCCAGTACCCCTACAGGAAGAGAGCCCCAGCATTTT	CASTPTGREPQHF
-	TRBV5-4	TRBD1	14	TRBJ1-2	TGTGCCAGCAGCTCCCAGGGGGCGAGCTATGGCTACACCTTC	CASSSQGASYGYTF
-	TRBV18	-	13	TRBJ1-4	TGTGCCAGCTCATGGGGGCCTAATGAAAAACTGTTTTTT	CASSWGPNEKLFF
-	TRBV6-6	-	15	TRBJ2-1	TGTGCCAGCAGTTACGGCAGTAGCTCCTACAATGAGCAGTTCTTC	CASSYGSSSYNEQFF
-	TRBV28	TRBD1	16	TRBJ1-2	TGTGCCTGCAGTAAGACAGGGGACGGGGCCGACTATGGCTACACCTTC	CACSKTGDGADYGYTF
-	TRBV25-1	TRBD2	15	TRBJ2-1	TGTGCCAGTCCGCTACTAGCGGGAGAGTGCAATGAGCAGTTCTTC	CASPLLAGECNEQFF
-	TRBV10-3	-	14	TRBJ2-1	TGTGCCATCAGTGAGTCCGGGGGATACAATGAGCAGTTCTTC	CAISESGGYNEQFF
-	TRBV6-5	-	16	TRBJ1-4	TGTGCCAGCAGTTACTCGAGCCCAGGGGCGGGTGAAAAACTGTTTTTT	CASSYSSPGAGEKLFF
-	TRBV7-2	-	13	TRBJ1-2	TGTGCCAGCAGCTTAGTGAATCGTTATGGCTACACCTTC	CASSLVNRYGYTF
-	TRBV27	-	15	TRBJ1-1	TGTGCCAGCAGGGGACGGCCGAATATGAACACTGAAGCTTTCTTT	CASRGRPNMNTEAFF
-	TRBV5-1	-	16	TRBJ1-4	TGCGCCAGCAGCTCACAAGGCAGGAGCACTAATGAAAAACTGTTTTTT	CASSSQGRSTNEKLFF
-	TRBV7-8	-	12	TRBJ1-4	TGTGCCAGCAGCTTGTGGGGGGAAAAACTGTTTTTT	CASSLWGEKLFF
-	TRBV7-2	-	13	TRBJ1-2	TGTGCCAGCAGCCTCGGGAACTACTATGGCTACACCTTC	CASSLGNYYGYTF
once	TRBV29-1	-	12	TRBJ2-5	TGCAGCGCTCGACAGGTACAAGAGACCCAGTACTTC	CSARQVQETQYF
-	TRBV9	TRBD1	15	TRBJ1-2	TGTGCCAGCAGCCCCCAGGGACAGGGCCCTTATGGCTACACCTTC	CASSPQGQGPYGYTF
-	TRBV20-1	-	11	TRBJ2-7	TGCAGTGCTAGTACCTCCTACGAGCAGTACTTC	CSASTSYEQYF
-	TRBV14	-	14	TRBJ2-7	TGTGCCAGCAGCCAAGTTAGGTACGGCTACGAGCAGTACTTC	CASSQVRYGYEQYF
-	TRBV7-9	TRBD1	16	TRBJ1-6	TGTGCCAGCAGCCTCGGGACAGGGGTTATGGGTTCACCCCTCCACTTT	CASSLGTGVMGSPLHF
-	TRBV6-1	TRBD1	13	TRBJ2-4	TGTGCCATTCGACAGGGGGCGACAAACATTCAGTACTTC	CAIRQGATNIQYF
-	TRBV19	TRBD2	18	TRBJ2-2	TGTGCCAGTAGTATCTTGACCGGGACTAGCACCGACACCGGGGAGCTGTTTTTT	CASSILTGTSTDTGELFF
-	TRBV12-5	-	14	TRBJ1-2	TGTGCTAGTGCCCAGACAGAGGTCTCCTATGGCTACACCTTC	CASAQTEVSYGYTF
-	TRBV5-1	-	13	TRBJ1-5	TGCGCCAGCAGCGCGGATGAGGATCAGCCCCAGCATTTT	CASSADEDQPQHF
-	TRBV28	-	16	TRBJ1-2	TGTGCCAGCAGTCACCTCGGACGGACGAAGAGCTATGGCTACACCTTC	CASSHLGRTKSYGYTF
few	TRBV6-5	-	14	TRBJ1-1	TGTGCCAGCAGCCCAGACGGGAGGGGGTCTGAAGCTTTCTTT	CASSPDGRGSEAFF
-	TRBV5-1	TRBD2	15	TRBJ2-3	TGCGCCAGCAAAAAAGGGGGACTAGCTGCAGATACGCAGTATTTT	CASKKGGLAADTQYF
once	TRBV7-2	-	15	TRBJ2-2	TGTGCCAGCAGCCACGGGGGAGTTGGGGCCGGGGAGCTGTTTTTT	CASSHGGVGAGELFF